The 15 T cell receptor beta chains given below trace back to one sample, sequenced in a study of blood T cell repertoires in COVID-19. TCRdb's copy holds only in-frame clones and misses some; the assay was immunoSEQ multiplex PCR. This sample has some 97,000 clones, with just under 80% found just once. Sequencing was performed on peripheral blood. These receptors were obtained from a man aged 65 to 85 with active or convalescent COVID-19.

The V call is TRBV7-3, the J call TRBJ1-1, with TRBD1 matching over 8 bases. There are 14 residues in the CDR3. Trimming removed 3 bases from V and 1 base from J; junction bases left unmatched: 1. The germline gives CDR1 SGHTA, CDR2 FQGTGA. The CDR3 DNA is TGTGCCAGCAGCTTTGACAGGGGGAACACTGAAGCTTTCTTT. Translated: CASSFDRGNTEAFF.

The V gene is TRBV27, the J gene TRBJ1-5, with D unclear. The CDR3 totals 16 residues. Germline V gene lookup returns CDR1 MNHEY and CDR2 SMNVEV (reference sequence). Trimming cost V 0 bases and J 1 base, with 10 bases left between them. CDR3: CASSLSPGSSNQPQHF. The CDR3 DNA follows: TGTGCCAGCAGTTTATCCCCAGGAAGCAGCAATCAGCCCCAGCATTTT.

The CDR3 spells CASSLDQQVRHEQYF. The DNA of the CDR3 is TGTGCCAGCAGCTTGGATCAACAGGTTAGACACGAGCAGTACTTC. V gene TRBV5-8 combines with J gene TRBJ2-7; possibly TRBD1 for D (5 bases). Germline values: CDR1 SGHTS, CDR2 YDEGEE. Trimming took off 0 bases at V and 5 bases at J, with 15 bases between the two ends. The CDR3 has 15 residues. Full variable domain (outside the CDR3, taken from reference TRBV5-8 and TRBJ2-7): EAGVTQSPTHLIKTRGQQATLRCSPISGHTSVYWYQQALGLGLQFLLWYDEGEERNRGNFPPRFSGRQFPNYSSELNVNALELEDSALYLCASSLDQQVRHEQYFGPGTRLTVT.

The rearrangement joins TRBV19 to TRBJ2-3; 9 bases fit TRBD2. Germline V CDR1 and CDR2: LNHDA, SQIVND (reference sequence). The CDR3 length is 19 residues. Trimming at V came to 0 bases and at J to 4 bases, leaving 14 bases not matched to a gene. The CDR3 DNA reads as TGTGCCAGTAGTATAGAACACCGGACTGGCGGGAGGGTGGCAGATACGCAGTATTTT. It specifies CASSIEHRTGGRVADTQYF.

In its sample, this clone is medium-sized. The CDR3 DNA sequence: TGTGCCAGCTCATCCGGGACAGGCGATTCACCCCTCCACTTT. The encoded protein is CASSSGTGDSPLHF. This rearrangement joins TRBV18 to TRBJ1-6; 8 bases map to TRBD1. V dropped 5 bases and J dropped 8; count of bases not matched to a gene: 5. CDR3 length equals 14 residues. CDR1 is KGHSH, CDR2 LQKENI, per germline.

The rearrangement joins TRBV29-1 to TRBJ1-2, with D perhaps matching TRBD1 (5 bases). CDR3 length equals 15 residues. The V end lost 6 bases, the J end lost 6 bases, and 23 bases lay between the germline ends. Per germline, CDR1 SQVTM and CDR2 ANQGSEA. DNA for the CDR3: TGCAGCGTCCTAGGGTTACAGGTACCTATAGATGGCTACACCTTC. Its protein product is CSVLGLQVPIDGYTF.

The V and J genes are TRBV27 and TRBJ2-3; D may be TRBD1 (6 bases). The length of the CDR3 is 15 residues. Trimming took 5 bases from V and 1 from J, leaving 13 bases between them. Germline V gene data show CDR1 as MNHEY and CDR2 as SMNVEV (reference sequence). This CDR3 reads CASSLNRVGTDTQYF. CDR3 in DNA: TGTGCCAGCAGTCTCAACAGGGTGGGCACAGATACGCAGTATTTT.

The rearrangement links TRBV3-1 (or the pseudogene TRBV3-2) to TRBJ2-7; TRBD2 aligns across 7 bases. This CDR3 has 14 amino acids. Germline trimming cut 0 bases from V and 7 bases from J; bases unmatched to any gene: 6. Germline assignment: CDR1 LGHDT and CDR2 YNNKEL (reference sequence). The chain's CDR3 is CASSQEGTIGEQYF. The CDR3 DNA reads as TGTGCCAGCAGCCAAGAAGGGACTATCGGGGAGCAGTACTTC.

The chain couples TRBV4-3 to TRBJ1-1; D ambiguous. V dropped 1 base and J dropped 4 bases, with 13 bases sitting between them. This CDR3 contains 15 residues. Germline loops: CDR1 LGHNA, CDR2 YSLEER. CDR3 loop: CASSQVAGGGTEAFF. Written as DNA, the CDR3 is TGCGCCAGCAGCCAAGTGGCTGGAGGTGGCACTGAAGCTTTCTTT.

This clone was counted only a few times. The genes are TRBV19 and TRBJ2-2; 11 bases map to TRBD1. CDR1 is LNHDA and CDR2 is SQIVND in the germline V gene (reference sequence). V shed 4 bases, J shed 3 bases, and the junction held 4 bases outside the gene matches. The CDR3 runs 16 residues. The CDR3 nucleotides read TGTGCCAGTAGTACGGGACAGGGGGGTTACACCGGGGAGCTGTTTTTT. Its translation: CASSTGQGGYTGELFF.

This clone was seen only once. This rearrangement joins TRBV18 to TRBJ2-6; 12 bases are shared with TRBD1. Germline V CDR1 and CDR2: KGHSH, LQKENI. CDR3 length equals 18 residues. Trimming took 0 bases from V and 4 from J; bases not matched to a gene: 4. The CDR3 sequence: CASSPPGQGANGANVLTF. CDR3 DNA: TGTGCCAGCTCACCACCGGGACAGGGGGCAAACGGGGCCAACGTCCTGACTTTC.

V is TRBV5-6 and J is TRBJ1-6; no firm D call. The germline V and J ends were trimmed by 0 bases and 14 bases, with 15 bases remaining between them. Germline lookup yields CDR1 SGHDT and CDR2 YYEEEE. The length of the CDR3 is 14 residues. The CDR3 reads CASSLANRAETLHF. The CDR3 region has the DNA TGTGCCAGCAGCTTGGCCAACAGAGCAGAGACCCTCCACTTT.

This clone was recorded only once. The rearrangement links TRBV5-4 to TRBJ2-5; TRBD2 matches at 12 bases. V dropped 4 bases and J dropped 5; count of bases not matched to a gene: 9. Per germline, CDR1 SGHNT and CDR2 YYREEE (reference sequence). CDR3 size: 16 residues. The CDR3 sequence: CASSPGKTSGGETQYF. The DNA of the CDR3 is TGTGCCAGCAGCCCGGGCAAAACTAGCGGGGGGGAGACCCAGTACTTC.

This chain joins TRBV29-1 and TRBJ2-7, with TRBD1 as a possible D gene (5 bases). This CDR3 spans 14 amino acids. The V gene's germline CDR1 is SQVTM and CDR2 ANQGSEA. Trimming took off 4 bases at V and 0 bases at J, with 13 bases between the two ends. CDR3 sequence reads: CSVVRTPDSYEQYF. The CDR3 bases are TGCAGCGTTGTAAGGACACCTGACTCCTACGAGCAGTACTTC.

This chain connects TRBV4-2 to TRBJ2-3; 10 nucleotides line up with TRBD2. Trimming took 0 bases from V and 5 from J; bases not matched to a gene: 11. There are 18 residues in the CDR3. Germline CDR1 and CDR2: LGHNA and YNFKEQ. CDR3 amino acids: CASSQDNTRLAGQDTQYF. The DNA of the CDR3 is TGTGCCAGCAGCCAAGATAATACGAGACTAGCGGGCCAAGATACGCAGTATTTT.